This paragraph covers one TCR beta chain sequence. Measured with immunoSEQ multiplex PCR; TCRdb has only the in-frame clones, and not every one. The table lists roughly 200,000 clones, around 83% of them singletons. This record comes from a study of blood T cell repertoires in COVID-19. Study as a whole: Samples taken during acute and convalescent COVID-19 were collected in the United States, Italy and Spain. Nucleic acid was either cDNA or gDNA, and it came from T cells, B-cell-depleted T cells, or PBMCs.

V lost 2 bases and J lost 2; bases outside the gene matches: 2. CDR3 length: 14 residues. CDR1 is MNHNS, CDR2 SASEGT, per germline. This TCR was sampled from a man aged 35 to 55 with active or convalescent COVID-19. Specimen: peripheral blood. This sequence joins TRBV6-1 and TRBJ1-1; 7 nucleotides agree with TRBD1. The CDR3 is CASSERGHNTEAFF. The CDR3 coding sequence is TGTGCCAGCAGTGAAAGGGGGCATAACACTGAAGCTTTCTTT.